This T cell receptor beta chain was recorded in a study of blood T cell repertoires in COVID-19. Study-wide background: Acute and convalescent COVID-19 samples came from the United States, Italy and Spain. PBMCs, B-cell-depleted T cells, or T cells were the source of the cDNA or gDNA that made up the material.

In this sample, this clone turned up once. How the authors handled the data: Quantification of nucleated cells was approximated via reference gene primer amplification. Sequencing was performed with immunoSEQ multiplex PCR; in TCRdb, only in-frame clones are kept and a portion is missing. That table furnishes V, J and clone size, whereas the DNA furnished D and trimming. The sample has 25,000 to 35,000 clones, roughly 85% seen once. Germline CDR1 reads SGHTA; CDR2 reads FQGTGA. V gave up 5 bases and J gave up 11 bases; unmatched junction bases: 5. The CDR3 has 13 amino acids. The sample taken for sequencing was peripheral blood. The source is a human donor in a cohort sampled during active COVID-19. V usage is TRBV7-3 and J usage is TRBJ1-6; 8 positions match TRBD1. The CDR3 loop is CASSRTGYPPLHF. CDR3 DNA: TGTGCCAGCAGCCGGACAGGGTATCCACCCCTCCACTTT. Full variable domain (outside the CDR3, taken from reference TRBV7-3 and TRBJ1-6): GAGVSQTPSNKVTEKGKYVELRCDPISGHTALYWYRQSLGQGPEFLIYFQGTGAADDSGLPNDRFFAVRPEGSVSTLKIQRTERGDSAVYLCASSRTGYPPLHFGNGTRLTVT.